The sequence of this T cell receptor beta chain was determined in a study of shared clonotypes between healthy human individuals. The data were produced by immunoSEQ multiplex PCR, yet TCRdb's version contains in-frame clones alone and is incomplete. This sample has roughly 2.2 million clones, with 80% to 95% found just once. The CDR3 consists of 11 residues. Per the germline V gene, CDR1 is MDHEN and CDR2 is SYDVKM. The V end was cut by 8 bases, the J end by 2 bases, with 7 bases between. Points on this clone: Additional DNA sequences in this sample encode the identical CDR3.

This chain joins TRBV28 and TRBJ2-7, with D unclear. The sequence was collected from a man between 18 and 35 years old in good health. Some clones in this sample may be carry-over from other donors' samples. The source material was naive CD4+ T cells from PBMCs. Subset defined: CD45RA+ positively selected. As DNA, the CDR3 is TGTGCCAGCGGGCCCCCCTACGAGCAGTACTTC. Translated: CASGPPYEQYF.